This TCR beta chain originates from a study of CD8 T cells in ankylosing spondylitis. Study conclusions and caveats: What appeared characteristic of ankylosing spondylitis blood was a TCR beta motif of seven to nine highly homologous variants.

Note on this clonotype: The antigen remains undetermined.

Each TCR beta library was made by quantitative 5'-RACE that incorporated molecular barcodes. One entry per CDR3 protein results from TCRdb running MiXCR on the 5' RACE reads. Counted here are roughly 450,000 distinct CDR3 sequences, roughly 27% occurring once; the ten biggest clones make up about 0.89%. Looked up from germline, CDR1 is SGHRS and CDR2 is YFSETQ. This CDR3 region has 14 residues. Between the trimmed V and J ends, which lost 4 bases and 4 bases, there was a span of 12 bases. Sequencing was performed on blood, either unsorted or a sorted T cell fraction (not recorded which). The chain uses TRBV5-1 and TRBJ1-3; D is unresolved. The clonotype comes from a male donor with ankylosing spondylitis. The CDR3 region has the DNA TGCGCCAGCAGCCCGGACGGGATAGGAAACACCATATATTTT. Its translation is CASSPDGIGNTIYF.